Here is one T cell receptor beta chain with its context. No antigen is known for it. Only United States sites treated participants with HIV. The data were taken from a study of long-term antiretroviral therapy in people with HIV. Overall study findings and caveats: Even long-term ART left TRB diversity below transplant donor controls, despite gains.

Germline values: CDR1 SGHNT, CDR2 YYREEE (reference sequence). The CDR3 is 18 residues long. V lost 4 bases to trimming and J lost 1 base; unmatched junction nucleotides: 7. Survey level was the resolution at which the v3.0 immunoSEQ assay ran. Using immunoSEQ multiplex PCR, the repertoire was profiled, and TCRdb retains in-frame clones only, with some absent. The data show some 48,000 clones, around four fifths seen once. This clonotype originated in a woman under 30 with HIV. The chain has TRBV5-4 and TRBJ2-6, with TRBD1 matching over 11 bases. Sequenced here: unsorted PBMCs, sampled 0.8 years after starting antiretroviral therapy. The CDR3 spells CASSPPGQGVSGANVLTF. As DNA, the CDR3 is TGTGCCAGCAGCCCACCGGGACAGGGGGTATCTGGGGCCAACGTCCTGACTTTC.